This T cell receptor (beta chain) was profiled in a study of blood T cell repertoires in COVID-19. Study as a whole: In each case, the material was cDNA or gDNA derived from T cells, B-cell-depleted T cells, or PBMCs.

Trimming stripped 5 bases from V and 8 bases from J, with 12 bases between. Germline CDR1 reads SGHNT; CDR2 reads YENEEA. The CDR3 sequence is 13 residues long. Sequenced by immunoSEQ multiplex PCR; TCRdb stores in-frame clones only, minus some. This table holds about 120,000 clones, roughly four fifths found once. V usage is TRBV11-3 and J usage is TRBJ1-4; no firm D call. This TCR came from a human donor in a cohort sampled during active COVID-19. The sequenced material came from peripheral blood. CDR3 in DNA: TGTGCCAGCAGCGCATGGGGAGGGGAAAAACTGTTTTTT. Protein sequence: CASSAWGGEKLFF.